The next 25 T cell receptor beta chains were all read from a single sample in a study of cytomegalovirus exposure and HLA in healthy donors. The PCR ran on 60 Vbeta and 13 Jbeta primers. Method: immunoSEQ multiplex PCR; TCRdb's copy keeps in-frame clones and lacks some. Here the sample spans about 140,000 clones, roughly four fifths being singletons. The sequenced material came from PBMCs. The source of these receptors is a woman in her fifties or sixties in good health and CMV-seropositive.

The chain uses TRBV7-2 and TRBJ2-7, with 12 bases matching TRBD1. Germline-derived CDR1 and CDR2 are SGHTA and FQGNSA. The CDR3 totals 15 residues. V lost 5 bases to trimming and J lost 6 bases; unmatched junction nucleotides: 8. CDR3 in amino acids: CASSLPGQGAGEQYF. The DNA for the CDR3 is TGTGCCAGCAGCCTTCCGGGACAGGGGGCAGGCGAGCAGTACTTC.

In its sample, this clone was seen once. This chain uses TRBV4-3 with TRBJ2-5; 12 bases align to TRBD2. CDR1 is LGHNA, CDR2 YSLEER, per germline. This CDR3 region has 15 residues. J lost 3 bases, V lost 4 bases, and 3 bases had no gene match. CDR3 nucleotide sequence: TGCGCCAGCAGCCGGACTAGCGGGACGGAAGAGACCCAGTACTTC. As protein: CASSRTSGTEETQYF.

The V gene is TRBV13, the J gene TRBJ2-1; 11 bases map to TRBD2. Germline values: CDR1 PRHDT, CDR2 FYEKMQ (reference sequence). The CDR3 is 18 residues long. V was pared by 5 bases and J by 4 bases, with 13 bases of the junction left unmatched. The CDR3 loop reads CASSPITSGTSGYNEQFF. DNA of the CDR3: TGTGCCAGCAGCCCCATCACCTCCGGGACTAGCGGATACAATGAGCAGTTCTTC.

The genes are TRBV7-2 and TRBJ2-5, with 7 bases fitting TRBD1. Germline CDR1 is SGHTA and CDR2 is FQGNSA. The ends lost 5 bases at V and 0 bases at J; junction bases unmatched: 6. The CDR3 spans 15 residues. The CDR3 nucleotides are TGTGCCAGCAGCACCGGGACAGTGTACCAAGAGACCCAGTACTTC. This gives the protein CASSTGTVYQETQYF.

This clone appeared a few times. The chain links TRBV21-1 to TRBJ1-1; the table assigns TRBD1, which was not confirmed against the DNA. TRBV21-1 is recorded as a pseudogene. The CDR3 runs to 14 residues. The CDR3, as DNA: TGTGCCAGCAGCAAAGCCACAGGGCAGGCTGAAGCTTTCTTT. Translating gives CASSKATGQAEAFF.

The chain carries TRBV6-5 and TRBJ2-7; D is unresolved. Looked up from germline, CDR1 is MNHEY and CDR2 is SVGAGI. Trimming shortened V by 0 bases and J by 5 bases, and 11 bases separated the two germline ends. The CDR3 is 14 amino acids. CDR3 protein: CASSYSTLSNEQYF. CDR3 nucleotide sequence: TGTGCCAGCAGTTACTCGACACTCAGCAACGAGCAGTACTTC.

The J gene is TRBJ2-5, the V gene TRBV10-3; tentatively, D is TRBD2 (5 bases). The V end lost 0 bases, the J end lost 4 bases, and 9 bases lay between the germline ends. CDR3 length equals 14 residues. The V gene's germline CDR1 is ENHRY and CDR2 SYGVKD. This chain's CDR3 is CAISESERAETQYF. The DNA of the CDR3 is TGTGCCATCAGTGAGTCGGAGAGGGCAGAGACCCAGTACTTC.

Notes on this clone: Other DNA sequences within the sample encode an identical CDR3. The rearrangement joins TRBV29-1 to TRBJ1-2; D possibly corresponds to TRBD1 (5 bases). V was trimmed by 2 bases and J by 8 bases, leaving 24 bases between them. The CDR3 totals 16 residues. Looked up from germline, CDR1 is SQVTM and CDR2 is ANQGSEA. CDR3 in DNA: TGCAGCGTTGAACTCAGTCCGGGGGTCTCTGGGTACGGCTACACCTTC. This gives the protein CSVELSPGVSGYGYTF.

Only one count was recorded for this clone. A junction boundary mismatches the germline segment, possibly from a read error. CDR3 bases: TGTGCCAGCAGCTTGGGGGGGACAGGACTTAATCAACCCCAGCATTTT. Translated: CASSLGGTGLNQPQHF. The chain combines TRBV5-4 with TRBJ1-5; 8 bases match TRBD1. Germline CDR1 SGHNT, CDR2 YYREEE (reference sequence). The CDR3 totals 16 residues.

This chain joins TRBV18 and TRBJ1-5; D remains ambiguous. This CDR3 is 15 amino acids long. Per germline, CDR1 KGHSH and CDR2 LQKENI. Trimming shortened V by 3 bases and J by 0 bases, and 9 bases separated the two germline ends. This CDR3 reads CASSPGKNSNQPQHF. Here the CDR3 DNA reads TGTGCCAGCTCACCGGGCAAAAATAGCAATCAGCCCCAGCATTTT.

This chain links TRBV11-2 with TRBJ2-1; TRBD2 matches 7 bases. This CDR3 spans 15 amino acids. V lost 3 bases and J lost 2; bases outside the gene matches: 4. CDR1 is SGHAT, CDR2 FQNNGV, per germline. CDR3 in DNA: TGTGCCAGCAGCTTTGGCGGGAGTGCCTACAATGAGCAGTTCTTC. Protein: CASSFGGSAYNEQFF.

The V and J genes are TRBV28 and TRBJ1-6; possible D gene TRBD1, 5 bases. V lost 6 bases, J lost 7 bases, and 22 bases lay in between. Per germline, CDR1 MDHEN and CDR2 SYDVKM. This CDR3 is 17 amino acids long. The CDR3 loop reads CASRSRRGQVTNSPLHF. The DNA for the CDR3 is TGTGCCAGCAGGAGTAGGAGGGGCCAGGTGACCAATTCACCCCTCCACTTT.

J is TRBJ2-7 and V is TRBV6-5; D may be TRBD1 (6 bases). Germline V gene data show CDR1 as MNHEY and CDR2 as SVGAGI. V lost 5 bases and J 2 bases, leaving 13 bases between the germline ends. CDR3 length: 14 residues. This CDR3 is CASSDEDSPYEQYF. DNA for the CDR3: TGTGCCAGCAGTGATGAGGACAGCCCCTACGAGCAGTACTTC.

This clone was detected only a few times. V usage is TRBV2 and J usage is TRBJ2-6; possibly TRBD2 for D (5 bases). Germline CDR1 and CDR2: SNHLY and FYNNEI. The CDR3 spans 14 residues. Deletions cut 6 bases from V and 1 base from J, with 7 bases between. The CDR3, as DNA: TGTGCCAGCAGCGACTATTCTGGGGCCAACGTCCTGACTTTC. Its protein is CASSDYSGANVLTF.

This clone was found a few times. The chain joins TRBV10-3 to TRBJ1-5; 10 bases map to TRBD1. The junction had 3 bases not matched to a gene; V was cut back by 8 bases and J by 5 bases. The germline gives CDR1 ENHRY, CDR2 SYGVKD. The CDR3 length is 13 residues. The CDR3 loop is CAIGDRGDQPQHF. As DNA, the CDR3 is TGTGCCATCGGGGACAGGGGAGATCAGCCCCAGCATTTT.

The chain has TRBV5-4 and TRBJ2-5, with 8 bases aligning to TRBD2. CDR3 length: 15 amino acids. V shed 4 bases, J shed 3 bases, and the junction held 8 bases outside the gene matches. Germline CDR1 and CDR2: SGHNT and YYREEE (reference sequence). CDR3 DNA sequence: TGTGCCAGCAGCGTAACCGGGACTAGAAAAGAGACCCAGTACTTC. This codes for CASSVTGTRKETQYF.

The rearrangement joins TRBV5-4 to TRBJ2-3, with a weak D call TRBD2 (6 bases). V lost 3 bases and J 6 bases, leaving 20 bases between the germline ends. Germline lookup yields CDR1 SGHNT and CDR2 YYREEE (reference sequence). This CDR3 has 16 residues. The CDR3 nucleotides are TGTGCCAGCAGCTCGGGACTTCAGGGCCGGAGGGATACGCAGTATTTT. Protein sequence: CASSSGLQGRRDTQYF. The whole variable domain, remainder taken from reference TRBV5-4 and TRBJ2-3, is ETGVTQSPTHLIKTRGQQVTLRCSSQSGHNTVSWYQQALGQGPQFIFQYYREEENGRGNFPPRFSGLQFPNYSSELNVNALELDDSALYLCASSSGLQGRRDTQYFGPGTRLTVL.

The chain uses TRBV18 and TRBJ1-5; no firm D call. The germline CDR1 and CDR2 sequences are KGHSH and LQKENI. The CDR3 has 15 amino acids. Trimming removed 2 bases at V and 1 base at J, with 9 bases between. The CDR3 is CASSPGPMSNQPQHF. The DNA of the CDR3 is TGTGCCAGCTCACCAGGGCCTATGAGCAATCAGCCCCAGCATTTT.

The V and J genes are TRBV29-1 and TRBJ2-5, with D maybe TRBD2 (6 bases). The DNA end is more similar to TRBJ2-7, so the J call may be wrong. The CDR3 runs to 14 residues. Germline lookup yields CDR1 SQVTM and CDR2 ANQGSEA. The DNA of the CDR3 is TGCAGCGCCATTAGGGCTAGCGAGAACTACGAGCAGTACTTC. Amino acid sequence: CSAIRASENYEQYF.

V and J are TRBV28 and TRBJ2-7; perhaps TRBD2 as D (5 bases). V was shortened by 7 bases and J by 2 bases, with 15 bases between the two germline ends. CDR1 and CDR2 from the germline V gene are MDHEN and SYDVKM. The CDR3 has 14 amino acids. CDR3 in DNA: TGTGCCAGCACGGGGAACAGAATCGCCTACGAGCAGTACTTC. Translation: CASTGNRIAYEQYF. The full variable domain, its missing parts supplied by reference TRBV28 and TRBJ2-7, is DVKVTQSSRYLVKRTGEKVFLECVQDMDHENMFWYRQDPGLGLRLIYFSYDVKMKEKGDIPEGYSVSREKKERFSLILESASTNQTSMYLCASTGNRIAYEQYFGPGTRLTVT.

This chain links TRBV28 with TRBJ1-2; weak D call: TRBD1 (6 bases). Germline lookup yields CDR1 MDHEN and CDR2 SYDVKM. Trimming took 5 bases from V and 4 from J, leaving 14 bases between them. This CDR3 is 14 amino acids long. In DNA, the CDR3 is TGTGCCAGCAGTCAGACAGGACCCATCTATGGCTACACCTTC. Translating it yields CASSQTGPIYGYTF.

This chain connects TRBV14 to TRBJ2-7; weak D call: TRBD2 (6 bases). With 7 bases removed from V and 0 bases from J, the gap between germline ends came to 10 bases. CDR1 is SGHDN and CDR2 is FVKESK in the germline V gene. CDR3 size: 13 residues. CDR3 coding DNA: TGTGCCAGCAATAGCGGAACCTCCTACGAGCAGTACTTC. It yields the protein CASNSGTSYEQYF.

The chain is built from TRBV29-1 and TRBJ2-3; TRBD2 agrees at 8 bases. V was pared by 4 bases and J by 5 bases, with 8 bases of the junction left unmatched. The CDR3 covers 14 residues. CDR1 SQVTM and CDR2 ANQGSEA come from the germline V gene. In nucleotides, the CDR3 is TGCAGCGTTGGAAAGCGGGAGTATCGAGATACGCAGTATTTT. Protein sequence: CSVGKREYRDTQYF.

The rearrangement links TRBV5-1 to TRBJ2-2; TRBD2 matches at 13 bases. The germline CDR1 and CDR2 sequences are SGHRS and YFSETQ. The CDR3 runs to 16 residues. With 3 bases clipped from V and 6 bases from J, the junction kept 5 bases outside the gene matches. The CDR3 here is CASSSSTSGRSGELFF. Written as DNA, the CDR3 is TGCGCCAGCAGCTCCTCGACTAGCGGGAGGTCCGGGGAGCTGTTTTTT.

This clone was picked up one time. The genes are TRBV6-1 and TRBJ2-7; a weak D match, TRBD1 (6 bases). The germline V gene encodes CDR1 MNHNS and CDR2 SASEGT. V lost 6 bases, J lost 2 bases, and 11 bases lay in between. The CDR3 spans 13 residues. CDR3 nucleotide sequence: TGTGCCAGCAGGCGGACAGACACCTACGAGCAGTACTTC. Translating gives CASRRTDTYEQYF.